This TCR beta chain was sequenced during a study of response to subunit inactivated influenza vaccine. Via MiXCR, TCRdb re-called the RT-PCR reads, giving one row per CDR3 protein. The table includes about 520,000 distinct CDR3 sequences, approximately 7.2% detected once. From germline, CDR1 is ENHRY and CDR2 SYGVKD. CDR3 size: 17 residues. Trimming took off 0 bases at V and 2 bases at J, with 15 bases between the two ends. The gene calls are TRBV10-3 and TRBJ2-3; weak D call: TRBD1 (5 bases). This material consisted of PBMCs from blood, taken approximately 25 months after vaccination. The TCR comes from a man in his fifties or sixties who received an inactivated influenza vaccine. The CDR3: CAISESKGLGYTDTQYF. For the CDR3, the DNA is TGTGCCATCAGTGAGTCGAAGGGGCTCGGGTACACAGATACGCAGTATTTT.